Listed below are T cell receptor beta chains from one sample, sequenced in a study of control samples from healthy donors and cancer patients. Some clones are missing from TCRdb's copy, which holds only in-frame ones; the method was immunoSEQ multiplex PCR. This sample has 130,000 or so clones, with over 75% found just once. Sequencing input: blood. These receptors all stem from a man aged 35-49 years in good health. Each CDR3 is given with its conserved first and last residue. D genes are given only for firm matches. Clone size appears in some rows only: once, few, many, or a class for an expanded clone.

DNA	CDR3	V	J	size	D
TGTGCCAGCAGCCAGAATCCGGGATCCTACGAGCAGTACTTC	CASSQNPGSYEQYF	TRBV11-1	TRBJ2-7	NA	NA
TGTGCCAGCAGCCTGACTAGCGGGGGAGGTGGGGCCAACGTCCTGACTTTC	CASSLTSGGGGANVLTF	TRBV5-4	TRBJ2-6	NA	TRBD2
TGTGCCAGCAGTTACTTCCCGATCCGGGAGACCCAGTACTTC	CASSYFPIRETQYF	TRBV6-7	TRBJ2-5	NA	NA
TGTGCCAGCAGTGGTCAGCCTAACACTGAAGCTTTCTTT	CASSGQPNTEAFF	TRBV2	TRBJ1-1	once	NA
TGTGCCAGCAGTTACGGGGGGAACGGGGCCAACGTCCTGACTTTC	CASSYGGNGANVLTF	TRBV6-5	TRBJ2-6	NA	NA
TGTGCCAGCAGTTACGGCAGGGCCTATGGCTACACCTTC	CASSYGRAYGYTF	TRBV6-6	TRBJ1-2	NA	NA
TGTGCCACCAGCAGAGTCCCACGACAGGGTGGGATGGATACGCAGTATTTT	CATSRVPRQGGMDTQYF	TRBV15	TRBJ2-3	NA	TRBD1
TGTGCCTGGAGGACAGGGTTGAACATTCAGTACTTC	CAWRTGLNIQYF	TRBV30	TRBJ2-4	once	TRBD1
TGTGCCAGCATACAATACCGTAGCAATCAGCCCCAGCATTTT	CASIQYRSNQPQHF	TRBV6-5	TRBJ1-5	NA	NA
TGTGCCAGCAGCGAGTGGTATAGGGAGACCTATAATTCACCCCTCCACTTT	CASSEWYRETYNSPLHF	TRBV9	TRBJ1-6	NA	NA
TGTGCCAGCAGCTTAGAGGTAGGCCGGGGCGGAAATGAGCAGTTCTTC	CASSLEVGRGGNEQFF	TRBV7-3	TRBJ2-1	NA	NA
TGTGCCAGCAGTGACCGCCGACAGGTCTCTGGAAACACCATATATTTT	CASSDRRQVSGNTIYF	TRBV6-1	TRBJ1-3	NA	NA
TGTGCCAGCAGCTTGGGCGGTGGGGCACAAGAGACCCAGTACTTC	CASSLGGGAQETQYF	TRBV5-4	TRBJ2-5	NA	NA
TGTGCCAGTAGGCCGGACAGGGGGCACACCGGGGAGCTGTTTTTT	CASRPDRGHTGELFF	TRBV19	TRBJ2-2	NA	TRBD1
TGTGCCAGCAGTTTAGAGGCTTTGGCGGGGGGGCCGCAAGAGACCCAGTACTTC	CASSLEALAGGPQETQYF	TRBV28	TRBJ2-5	NA	TRBD2
TGTGCCAGTAGTATAAGTCCCGGACAGGGAAGGGATGAGCAGTTCTTC	CASSISPGQGRDEQFF	TRBV19	TRBJ2-1	NA	TRBD1
TGTGCCAGCAGTGAAGGTCTTAGCCCCACTGGAAACACCATATATTTT	CASSEGLSPTGNTIYF	TRBV2	TRBJ1-3	NA	NA
TGTGCCAGTAGTATGGGACTGGGTGGGAATGAGCAGTTCTTC	CASSMGLGGNEQFF	TRBV19	TRBJ2-1	NA	NA
TGTGCCAGCTCACCAGTTTTTAAAGAGACCCAGTACTTC	CASSPVFKETQYF	TRBV18	TRBJ2-5	NA	NA
TGTGCCAGCAGAAAAGGGGGCTCTGGATATGGCTACACCTTC	CASRKGGSGYGYTF	TRBV2	TRBJ1-2	NA	TRBD1
TGTGCCAGCAGCCCGACAGGACTTATCACTGAAGCTTTCTTT	CASSPTGLITEAFF	TRBV6-5	TRBJ1-1	NA	NA
TGTGCCTGGAGTGCCACTAGCGGGGGTTTCAATGAGCAGTTCTTC	CAWSATSGGFNEQFF	TRBV30	TRBJ2-1	NA	TRBD2
TGCGCCAGCAGCTTGGGGGGGGCCCAGCGCGAGCAGTTCTTC	CASSLGGAQREQFF	TRBV5-1	TRBJ2-1	NA	NA
TGTGCCAGCGTAAGAAACAGGGCCACTGAAGCTTTCTTT	CASVRNRATEAFF	TRBV28	TRBJ1-1	NA	NA
TGTGCCAGCAGCGTAGCCGTCCAGGGCCAAATCGGCTACACCTTC	CASSVAVQGQIGYTF	TRBV9	TRBJ1-2	NA	NA
TGTGCCAGCAGTTTTGGGCCGTTGGGTTTGTACACTGAAGCTTTCTTT	CASSFGPLGLYTEAFF	TRBV27	TRBJ1-1	NA	NA
TGTGCCAGCAGTGAAGTCGTCAGGGCTAATTCACCCCTCCACTTT	CASSEVVRANSPLHF	TRBV6-1	TRBJ1-6	few	NA
TGTGCCAGCAGCACGGGACAGGGGCCTCCCGGCTATGGCTACACCTTC	CASSTGQGPPGYGYTF	TRBV9	TRBJ1-2	NA	TRBD1
TGTGCCAGCAGCCAGCGGGACCGGGACAGGGCCATTAACGCTTTCTTT	CASSQRDRDRAINAFF	TRBV5-4	TRBJ1-1	NA	TRBD1
TGTGCCAGCAGCTTAGTTGGACGGGTTCCCGGGGAGCTGTTTTTT	CASSLVGRVPGELFF	TRBV11-2	TRBJ2-2	NA	NA
TGTGCCAGCAGTTCACCTACCGTCAATGAAAAACTGTTTTTT	CASSSPTVNEKLFF	TRBV28	TRBJ1-4	NA	NA
TGTGCCAGCAGTGCAGAGGTGGCTTACGAAAAACTGTTTTTT	CASSAEVAYEKLFF	TRBV2	TRBJ1-4	NA	NA
TGTGCCAGCAGTGAATCCCCAGGGGGGAATTCACCCCTCCACTTT	CASSESPGGNSPLHF	TRBV25-1	TRBJ1-6	NA	TRBD1
TGCGCCAGCAGCTATGTTCCCTACGAGCAGTACTTC	CASSYVPYEQYF	TRBV5-1	TRBJ2-7	NA	NA
TGTGCCAGCAGTTATACAGGGTTTGGTGGCTACACCTTC	CASSYTGFGGYTF	TRBV28	TRBJ1-2	NA	NA
TGTGCCATCAGTGAGAAGGGAGAGGGCAGGGATAATTCACCCCTCCACTTT	CAISEKGEGRDNSPLHF	TRBV10-3	TRBJ1-6	few	NA
TGTGCCAGCAGCTTACGCCAAGCTATGTGGGAGACCCAGTACTTC	CASSLRQAMWETQYF	TRBV11-2	TRBJ2-5	NA	NA
TGTGCCAGCAGTTTAGACCTGTATCAGCCCCAGCATTTT	CASSLDLYQPQHF	TRBV12-3/TRBV12-4	TRBJ1-5	NA	NA
TGTGCCACCAGCAGCGACGATCAGCCCCAGCATTTT	CATSSDDQPQHF	TRBV15	TRBJ1-5	NA	NA
TGTGCCTGGACTAGCGGGGGGACCGAGCAGTACTTC	CAWTSGGTEQYF	TRBV30	TRBJ2-7	NA	TRBD2
TGTGCCAGCAGCCCCTCTAGCGGGGCCGACTCCTACGAGCAGTACTTC	CASSPSSGADSYEQYF	TRBV3-1/TRBV3-2	TRBJ2-7	once	TRBD2
TGTGCCACCAGTGAGGGGGGCACAGATACGCAGTATTTT	CATSEGGTDTQYF	TRBV24-1	TRBJ2-3	NA	NA